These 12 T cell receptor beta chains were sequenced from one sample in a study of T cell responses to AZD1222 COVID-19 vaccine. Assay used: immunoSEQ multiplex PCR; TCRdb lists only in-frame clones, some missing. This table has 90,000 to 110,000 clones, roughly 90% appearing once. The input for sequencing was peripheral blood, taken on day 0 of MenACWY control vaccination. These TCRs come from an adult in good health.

The CDR3 sequence: CASSPGAGALYEQYF. CDR3 bases: TGTGCCAGCAGCCCGGGAGCGGGGGCCCTCTACGAGCAGTACTTC. V usage is TRBV7-9 and J usage is TRBJ2-7; TRBD2 matches 8 bases. The germline gives CDR1 SEHNR, CDR2 FQNEAQ (reference sequence). The CDR3 contains 15 residues. The V gene end was trimmed by 5 bases and the J gene end by 3 bases; junction bases not matched to a gene: 9.

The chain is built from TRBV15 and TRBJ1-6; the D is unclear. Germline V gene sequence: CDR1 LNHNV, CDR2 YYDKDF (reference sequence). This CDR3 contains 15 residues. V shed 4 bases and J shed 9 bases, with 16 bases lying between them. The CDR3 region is CATSKLEGVGSPLHF. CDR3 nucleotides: TGTGCCACCAGCAAGTTGGAGGGAGTCGGTTCACCCCTCCACTTT.

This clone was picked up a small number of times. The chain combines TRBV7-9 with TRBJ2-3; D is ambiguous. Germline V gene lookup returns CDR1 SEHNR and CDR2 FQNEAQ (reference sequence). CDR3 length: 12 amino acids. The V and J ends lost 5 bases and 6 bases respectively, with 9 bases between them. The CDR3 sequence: CASSPIGDTQYF. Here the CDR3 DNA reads TGTGCCAGCAGCCCAATCGGGGATACGCAGTATTTT.

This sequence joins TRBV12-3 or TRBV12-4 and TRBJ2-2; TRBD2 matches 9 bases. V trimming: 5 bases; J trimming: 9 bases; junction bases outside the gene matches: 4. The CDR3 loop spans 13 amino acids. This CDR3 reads CASSLSGRRELFF. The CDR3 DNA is TGTGCCAGCAGTCTTAGCGGGAGAAGGGAGCTGTTTTTT.

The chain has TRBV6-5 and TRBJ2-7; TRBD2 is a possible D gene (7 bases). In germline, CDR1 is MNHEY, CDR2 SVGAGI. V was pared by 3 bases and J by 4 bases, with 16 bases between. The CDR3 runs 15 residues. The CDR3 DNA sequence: TGTGCCAGCAGTTATGGAGGGGGGGGCGAGTACGAGCAGTACTTC. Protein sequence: CASSYGGGGEYEQYF.

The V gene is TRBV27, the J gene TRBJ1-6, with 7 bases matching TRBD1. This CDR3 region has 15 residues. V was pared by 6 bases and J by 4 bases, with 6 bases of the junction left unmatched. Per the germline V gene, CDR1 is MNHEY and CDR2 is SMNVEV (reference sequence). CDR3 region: CASRVTGRYNSPLHF. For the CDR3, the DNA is TGTGCCAGCAGGGTGACAGGGAGGTATAATTCACCCCTCCACTTT.

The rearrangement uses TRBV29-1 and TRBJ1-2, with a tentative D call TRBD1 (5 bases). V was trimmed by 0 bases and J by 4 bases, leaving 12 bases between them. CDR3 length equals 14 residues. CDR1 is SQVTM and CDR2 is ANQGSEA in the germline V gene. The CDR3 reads CSVEDSQGSYGYTF. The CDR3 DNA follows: TGCAGCGTTGAAGATTCGCAGGGTAGCTATGGCTACACCTTC.

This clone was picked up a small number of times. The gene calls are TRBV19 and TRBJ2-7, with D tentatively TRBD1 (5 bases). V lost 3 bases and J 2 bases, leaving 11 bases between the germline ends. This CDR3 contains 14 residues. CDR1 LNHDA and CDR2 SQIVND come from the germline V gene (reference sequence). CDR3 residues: CASSIQQGPYEQYF. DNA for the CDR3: TGTGCCAGTAGTATCCAGCAGGGCCCCTACGAGCAGTACTTC.

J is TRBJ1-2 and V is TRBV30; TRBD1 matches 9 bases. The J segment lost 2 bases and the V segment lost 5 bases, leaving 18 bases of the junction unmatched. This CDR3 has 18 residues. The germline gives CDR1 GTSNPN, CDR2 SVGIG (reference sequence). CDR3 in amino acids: CAWAGVYSEDRGNYGYTF. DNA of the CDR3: TGTGCCTGGGCTGGAGTTTATAGTGAGGACAGGGGCAACTATGGCTACACCTTC.

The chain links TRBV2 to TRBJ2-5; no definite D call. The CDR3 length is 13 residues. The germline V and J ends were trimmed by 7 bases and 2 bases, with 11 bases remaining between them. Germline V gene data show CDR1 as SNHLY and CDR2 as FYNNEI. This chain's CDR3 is CASTSRTQETQYF. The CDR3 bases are TGTGCCAGCACTTCCAGAACGCAAGAGACCCAGTACTTC.

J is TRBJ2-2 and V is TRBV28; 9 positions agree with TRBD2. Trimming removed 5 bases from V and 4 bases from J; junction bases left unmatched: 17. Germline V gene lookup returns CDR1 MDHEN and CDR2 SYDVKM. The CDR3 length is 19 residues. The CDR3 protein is CASSPPLGSGGKGTGELFF. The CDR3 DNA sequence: TGTGCCAGCAGTCCCCCCCTGGGTAGCGGGGGAAAGGGCACCGGGGAGCTGTTTTTT.

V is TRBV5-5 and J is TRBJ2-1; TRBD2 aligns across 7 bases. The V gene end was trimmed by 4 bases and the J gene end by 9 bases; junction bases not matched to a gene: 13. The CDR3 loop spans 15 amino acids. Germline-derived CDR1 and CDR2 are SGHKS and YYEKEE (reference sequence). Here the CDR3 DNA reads TGTGCCAGCAGCCCGCGCCTAGCGGCCGCCGTTGAGCAGTTCTTC. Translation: CASSPRLAAAVEQFF.